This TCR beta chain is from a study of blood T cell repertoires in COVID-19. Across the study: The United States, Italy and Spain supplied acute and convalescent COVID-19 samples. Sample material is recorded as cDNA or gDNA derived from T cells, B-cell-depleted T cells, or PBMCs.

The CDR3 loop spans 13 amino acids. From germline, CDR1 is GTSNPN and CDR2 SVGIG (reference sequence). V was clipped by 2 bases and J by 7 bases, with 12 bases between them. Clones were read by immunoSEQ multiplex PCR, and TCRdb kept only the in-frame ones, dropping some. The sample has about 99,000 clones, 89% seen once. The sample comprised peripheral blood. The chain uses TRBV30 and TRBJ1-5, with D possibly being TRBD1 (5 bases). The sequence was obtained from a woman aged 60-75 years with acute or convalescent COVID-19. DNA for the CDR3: TGTGCCTGGAGTCCAGGGAACGGGCAGCCCCAGCATTTT. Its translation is CAWSPGNGQPQHF.